Shown below are 13 T cell receptor beta chains from a single sample sequenced in a study of Ad26.COV2.S vaccination and SARS-CoV-2 variants. Produced via immunoSEQ multiplex PCR; TCRdb's table is partial and in-frame only. The table shows roughly 300,000 clones, with about 87% occurring only once. The treatment was: about 20 received Ad26.COV2.S at low or high dose, single or two shots; about 5 received placebo; per-sample allocation not given. Day 63 after the first injection of vaccine or placebo was the sampling time. The specimen comprised peripheral blood, sampled in a trial of Ad26.COV2.S vaccine versus placebo. Receptor source: a person aged 18-60 years who received the Ad26.COV2.S COVID-19 vaccine or a placebo.

This chain links TRBV6-5 with TRBJ1-2; maybe TRBD1 (6 bases). Trimming took 6 bases from V and 7 from J, leaving 15 bases between them. The CDR3 is 13 residues long. Germline CDR1 MNHEY, CDR2 SVGAGI. Written as DNA, the CDR3 is TGTGCCAGCAGCAAACAGGGTCGGAGTGGCTACACCTTC. It yields the protein CASSKQGRSGYTF.

The chain couples TRBV4-2 to TRBJ1-2; D remains unclear. The germline V gene has CDR1 LGHNA and CDR2 YNFKEQ. The length of the CDR3 is 16 residues. V was trimmed by 0 bases and J by 1 base, leaving 12 bases between them. The CDR3 region is CASSQDQADNNYGYTF. The CDR3 coding sequence is TGTGCCAGCAGCCAAGATCAGGCGGATAATAACTATGGCTACACCTTC.

The chain has TRBV3-1 (or the pseudogene TRBV3-2) and TRBJ2-1; no definite D call. The V end was cut by 0 bases, the J end by 4 bases, with 10 bases between. The germline V gene has CDR1 LGHDT and CDR2 YNNKEL (reference sequence). The CDR3 spans 15 residues. The CDR3 reads CASSQDWNTYNEQFF. The CDR3 DNA sequence: TGTGCCAGCAGCCAAGATTGGAATACATACAATGAGCAGTTCTTC.

The V and J genes are TRBV19 and TRBJ2-2; 11 nucleotides match TRBD2. There are 14 residues in the CDR3. Trimming took 10 bases from V and 7 from J; bases not matched to a gene: 8. CDR1 is LNHDA, CDR2 SQIVND, per germline (reference sequence). CDR3: CATNSGRAYGELFF. In DNA, the CDR3 is TGTGCCACTAATAGCGGGAGGGCCTACGGGGAGCTGTTTTTT.

The J gene is TRBJ1-1, the V gene TRBV6-5; D unclear. V was pared by 4 bases and J by 11 bases, with 26 bases between. This CDR3 spans 16 amino acids. The germline CDR1 and CDR2 sequences are MNHEY and SVGAGI. Here the CDR3 DNA reads TGTGCCAGCAGTTTCCCGACGATGACACTCGGCCCCAGGGCTTTCTTT. This sequence encodes CASSFPTMTLGPRAFF.

This chain links TRBV19 with TRBJ2-7; D is undetermined. The germline V gene has CDR1 LNHDA and CDR2 SQIVND (reference sequence). CDR3 length: 12 residues. With 7 bases removed from V and 5 bases from J, the gap between germline ends came to 12 bases. The CDR3: CASTDGPNEQYF. CDR3 nucleotide sequence: TGTGCCAGTACGGACGGACCCAACGAGCAGTACTTC.

The chain couples TRBV30 to TRBJ2-7, with 10 bases lining up with TRBD1. CDR3 size: 14 residues. The junction had 4 bases not matched to a gene; V was cut back by 3 bases and J by 2 bases. The germline V gene encodes CDR1 GTSNPN and CDR2 SVGIG (reference sequence). The DNA of the CDR3 is TGTGCCTGGAGGAGAGGACAGGGGGCCTACGAGCAGTACTTC. Translated: CAWRRGQGAYEQYF.

The rearrangement uses TRBV3-1 (or the pseudogene TRBV3-2) and TRBJ1-3; no firm D call. The CDR3 is made up of 16 amino acids. Trimming removed 5 bases from V and 0 bases from J, with 14 bases in between. CDR1 and CDR2 from the germline V gene are LGHDT and YNNKEL (reference sequence). The CDR3 sequence: CASSTQGGSSGNTIYF. The CDR3 coding sequence is TGTGCCAGCAGCACTCAAGGCGGGAGCTCTGGAAACACCATATATTTT.

The gene calls are TRBV7-3 and TRBJ2-1; TRBD2 aligns across 10 bases. Germline-derived CDR1 and CDR2 are SGHTA and FQGTGA. Trimming removed 2 bases from V and 7 bases from J; junction bases left unmatched: 8. This CDR3 comprises 16 residues. This chain's CDR3 is CASSLSPSGGANEQFF. The CDR3 nucleotides read TGTGCCAGCAGCTTATCGCCCAGCGGGGGGGCTAATGAGCAGTTCTTC.

V is TRBV9 and J is TRBJ2-5; D remains unclear. The V gene lost 4 bases and the J gene lost 1 base, with 5 bases spanning the gap. CDR3 length equals 12 residues. Germline CDR1 and CDR2: SGDLS and YYNGEE. CDR3 in amino acids: CASSRTQETQYF. The CDR3 DNA reads TGTGCCAGCAGCAGGACCCAAGAGACCCAGTACTTC.

This chain joins TRBV3-1 (or the pseudogene TRBV3-2) and TRBJ1-2; D possibly corresponds to TRBD1 (5 bases). V lost 1 base, J lost 7 bases, and 25 bases lay in between. The CDR3 has 18 residues. The germline V gene encodes CDR1 LGHDT and CDR2 YNNKEL (reference sequence). DNA for the CDR3: TGTGCCAGCAGCCAAGCTCTAGGTCCAAGGGGAATAATTTTTGGCTACACCTTC. Translation: CASSQALGPRGIIFGYTF.

The table lists this clone with a count of one. V gene TRBV7-9 combines with J gene TRBJ2-1; 13 nucleotides align to TRBD2. In germline, CDR1 is SEHNR, CDR2 FQNEAQ (reference sequence). J was trimmed by 7 bases and V by 5 bases; bases with no gene match: 5. This CDR3 has 15 residues. CDR3 DNA sequence: TGTGCCAGCAGCCCGGGACTAGCGGGAAATAATGAGCAGTTCTTC. Translating gives CASSPGLAGNNEQFF.

The CDR3 reads CASSPGVYEQYF. DNA of the CDR3: TGCGCCAGCAGCCCGGGTGTGTACGAGCAGTACTTC. The chain is built from TRBV5-1 and TRBJ2-7; D gene uncertain. The CDR3 length is 12 residues. Per the germline V gene, CDR1 is SGHRS and CDR2 is YFSETQ. Deletions cut 4 bases from V and 4 bases from J, with 9 bases between.